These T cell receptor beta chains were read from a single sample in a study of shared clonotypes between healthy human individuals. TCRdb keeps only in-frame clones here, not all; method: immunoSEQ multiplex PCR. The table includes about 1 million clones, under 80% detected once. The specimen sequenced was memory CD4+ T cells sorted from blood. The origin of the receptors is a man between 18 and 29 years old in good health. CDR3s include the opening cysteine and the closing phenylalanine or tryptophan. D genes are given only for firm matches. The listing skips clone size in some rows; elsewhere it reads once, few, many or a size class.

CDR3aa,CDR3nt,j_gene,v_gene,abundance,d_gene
CASAARTEQYF,TGTGCCAGTGCCGCGAGGACCGAGCAGTACTTC,TRBJ2-7,TRBV2,few,.
CASSFTGLAGDQYF,TGTGCCAGCAGCTTCACGGGACTAGCGGGAGATCAGTACTTC,TRBJ2-7,TRBV5-4,.,TRBD2
CASSRRGGATEKLFF,TGTGCCAGCAGTCGCCGAGGGGGAGCGACGGAAAAACTGTTTTTT,TRBJ1-4,TRBV7-2,.,.
CASSPAGGQTNEKLFF,TGCGCCAGCAGCCCGGCGGGTGGGCAAACTAATGAAAAACTGTTTTTT,TRBJ1-4,TRBV5-1,.,.
CASRGQGGTYEQYF,TGTGCCAGCAGGGGACAGGGGGGGACCTACGAGCAGTACTTC,TRBJ2-7,TRBV6-1,.,TRBD1
CASSWTGDAEAFF,TGCGCCAGCAGCTGGACAGGGGACGCTGAAGCTTTCTTT,TRBJ1-1,TRBV5-1,.,TRBD1
CASSEPQGGNYGYTF,TGTGCCAGCAGTGAACCCCAGGGGGGAAACTATGGCTACACCTTC,TRBJ1-2,TRBV28,.,TRBD1
CASSLRGYGYTF,TGTGCCAGCAGCTTGCGAGGGTATGGCTACACCTTC,TRBJ1-2,TRBV5-6,.,.
CASRLTGGTDTQYF,TGTGCCAGTAGGCTAACGGGGGGCACAGATACGCAGTATTTT,TRBJ2-3,TRBV19,.,.
CAIRGTSGDYEQYF,TGTGCCATCAGGGGGACTAGCGGGGACTACGAGCAGTACTTC,TRBJ2-7,TRBV10-3,few,TRBD2
CASSLAENTEAFF,TGCGCCAGCAGCTTGGCCGAGAACACTGAAGCTTTCTTT,TRBJ1-1,TRBV5-1,few,.
CASSPGATGTNYGYTF,TGTGCCAGCTCACCGGGCGCGACAGGGACCAACTATGGCTACACCTTC,TRBJ1-2,TRBV18,.,TRBD1
CAWLGQIYSPLHF,TGCGCCTGGTTGGGACAGATTTATTCACCCCTCCACTTT,TRBJ1-6,TRBV30,.,TRBD1